This TCR beta chain was found in a study of T cell changes during pregnancy in multiple sclerosis. The assay was immunoSEQ multiplex PCR, and TCRdb's table has in-frame clones only and misses some. The sample consists of some 50,000 clones, about 91% of them appearing once. The sample holds one count of this clone. The TCR was taken from a female donor with multiple sclerosis, enrolled in a pregnancy study. This specimen consisted of peripheral blood, obtained after pregnancy.

CDR3 DNA: TGTGCCAGCAGCACCGCGCGAGTGCGAGAGCAGTTCTTC. Translation gives CASSTARVREQFF. J is TRBJ2-1 and V is TRBV11-1, with D unclear. CDR3 size: 13 residues. The germline CDR1 and CDR2 sequences are SGHAT and FQDESV (reference sequence). The V and J ends lost 5 bases and 10 bases respectively, with 15 bases between them.